Below, 6 T cell receptor beta chains from the same sample are listed, as sequenced in a study of blood T cell repertoires in COVID-19. Sequencing was performed with immunoSEQ multiplex PCR; in TCRdb, only in-frame clones are kept and a portion is missing. The sample lists 200,000 to 300,000 clones, 87% seen once, with 2.5% to 3% in the top ten. The material sequenced was PBMCs or T cells enriched from blood (not recorded which). The receptors here all came from a woman between 25 and 40 years old with acute COVID-19.

The chain links TRBV19 to TRBJ1-5; the match to TRBD1 covers 7 bases. The CDR3 runs to 13 residues. CDR1 is LNHDA and CDR2 is SQIVND in the germline V gene (reference sequence). With 11 bases clipped from V and 5 bases from J, the junction kept 9 bases outside the gene matches. CDR3 amino acids: CAGSGTADQPQHF. CDR3 DNA: TGTGCCGGTTCCGGGACAGCAGATCAGCCCCAGCATTTT.

The rearrangement joins TRBV3-1 (or the pseudogene TRBV3-2) to TRBJ1-5; the D is unclear. The CDR3 has 20 amino acids. V was clipped by 0 bases and J by 0 bases, with 21 bases between them. CDR1 is LGHDT and CDR2 is YNNKEL in the germline V gene (reference sequence). In DNA, the CDR3 is TGTGCCAGCAGCCAAGAAATATGGCAGAAAACTACCTATAGCAATCAGCCCCAGCATTTT. Its translation: CASSQEIWQKTTYSNQPQHF.

The CDR3 DNA reads TGTGCCAGCAGCCCCCGCAGAGGGGAGCTGTTTTTT. It is translated as CASSPRRGELFF. The V call is TRBV9, the J call TRBJ2-2, with D uncertain. The CDR3 extends over 12 amino acids. The ends were cut back, 4 bases at V and 8 bases at J, with 9 bases in the middle. Germline CDR1 and CDR2: SGDLS and YYNGEE.

The chain recombines TRBV6-2 or TRBV6-3 with TRBJ2-7, with 9 bases that match TRBD1. V lost 6 bases and J lost 1; bases outside the gene matches: 7. The length of the CDR3 is 15 residues. In germline, CDR1 is MNHEY, CDR2 SVGEGT. The CDR3: CASSKGGTGSYEQYF. CDR3 bases: TGTGCCAGCAGCAAGGGAGGGACAGGGTCCTACGAGCAGTACTTC.

This sequence joins TRBV12-5 and TRBJ2-3; 9 bases map to TRBD1. With V trimmed by 1 base and J by 4 bases, 9 bases remained unmatched. In germline, CDR1 is LGHNT, CDR2 FRNRAP. The CDR3 consists of 17 residues. CDR3 sequence (DNA): TGTGCTAGTGGTTTGGGTGGTGGGACAGGGCTGGCAGATACGCAGTATTTT. Encoded protein: CASGLGGGTGLADTQYF.

This clone was seen a single time. The gene calls are TRBV4-1 and TRBJ2-1; 8 bases fit TRBD2. Unmatched junction bases numbered 5, after V lost 3 bases and J lost 4 bases. The length of the CDR3 is 15 residues. The germline V gene encodes CDR1 MGHRA and CDR2 YSYEKL. The CDR3 here is CASSQDRGGYNEQFF. The CDR3 DNA reads as TGCGCCAGCAGCCAGGATCGGGGGGGATACAATGAGCAGTTCTTC.